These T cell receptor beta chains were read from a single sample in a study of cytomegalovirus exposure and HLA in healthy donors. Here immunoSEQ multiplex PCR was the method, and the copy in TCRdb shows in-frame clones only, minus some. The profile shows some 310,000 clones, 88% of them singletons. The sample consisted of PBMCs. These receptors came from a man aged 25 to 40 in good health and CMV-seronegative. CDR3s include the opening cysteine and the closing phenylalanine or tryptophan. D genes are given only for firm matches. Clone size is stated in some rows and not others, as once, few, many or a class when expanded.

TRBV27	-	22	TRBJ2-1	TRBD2	CASSLRRATSPEWSHSYNEQFF	TGTGCCAGCAGTTTGAGGAGGGCGACTAGCCCCGAGTGGTCCCACTCCTACAATGAGCAGTTCTTC
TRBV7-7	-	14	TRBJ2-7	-	CASSLEPASYEQYF	TGTGCCAGCAGCTTAGAGCCTGCCTCCTACGAGCAGTACTTC
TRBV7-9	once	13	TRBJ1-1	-	CASSLAPRQVAFF	TGTGCCAGCAGCTTAGCCCCACGACAGGTTGCTTTCTTT
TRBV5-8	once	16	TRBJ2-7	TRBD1	CASSFQTGVGFYEQYF	TGTGCCAGCAGCTTCCAGACAGGGGTCGGCTTCTACGAGCAGTACTTC
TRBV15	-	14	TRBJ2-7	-	CATSHEVNFYEQYF	TGTGCCACCAGCCATGAGGTAAATTTCTACGAGCAGTACTTC
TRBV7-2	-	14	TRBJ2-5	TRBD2	CASSLGGEGETQYF	TGTGCCAGCAGCTTAGGAGGGGAGGGAGAGACCCAGTACTTC
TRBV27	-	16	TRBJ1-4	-	CASSLFPSGTNEKLFF	TGTGCCAGCAGTTTATTCCCCTCCGGGACTAATGAAAAACTGTTTTTT
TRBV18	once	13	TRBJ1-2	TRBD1	CASSPGQGRGYTF	TGTGCCAGCTCACCGGGACAGGGACGAGGCTACACCTTC
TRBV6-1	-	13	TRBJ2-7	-	CASSPGQSYEQYF	TGTGCCAGCAGCCCTGGACAGTCCTACGAGCAGTACTTC
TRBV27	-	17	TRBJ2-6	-	CASSLSSGFDGANVLTF	TGTGCCAGCAGTTTATCATCAGGGTTCGACGGGGCCAACGTCCTGACTTTC
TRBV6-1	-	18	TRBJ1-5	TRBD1	CASSEGTGGAGSNQPQHF	TGTGCCAGCAGTGAAGGGACAGGGGGCGCAGGAAGCAATCAGCCCCAGCATTTT
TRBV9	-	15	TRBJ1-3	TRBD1	CASSPSGGGVNTIYF	TGTGCCAGCAGCCCCTCAGGAGGGGGCGTAAACACCATATATTTT
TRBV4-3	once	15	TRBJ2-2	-	CASSQDRVGSGELFF	TGCGCCAGCAGCCAAGACAGGGTTGGGTCCGGGGAGCTGTTTTTT
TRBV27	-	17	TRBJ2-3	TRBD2	CASLRFRLAGYTDTQYF	TGTGCCAGCTTGAGGTTTCGACTAGCGGGGTACACAGATACGCAGTATTTT
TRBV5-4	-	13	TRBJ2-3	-	CASSSQNSDTQYF	TGTGCCAGCAGCTCGCAGAATTCAGATACGCAGTATTTT
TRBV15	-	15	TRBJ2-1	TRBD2	CATSRLAGGRNEQFF	TGTGCCACCAGCAGGCTAGCGGGGGGGCGGAATGAGCAGTTCTTC
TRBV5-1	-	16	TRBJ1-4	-	CASSPQPAATNEKLFF	TGCGCCAGCAGCCCACAGCCTGCTGCAACTAATGAAAAACTGTTTTTT
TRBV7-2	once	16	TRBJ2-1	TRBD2	CASSPHSGAIYNEQFF	TGTGCCAGCAGCCCACATAGCGGGGCAATCTACAATGAGCAGTTCTTC
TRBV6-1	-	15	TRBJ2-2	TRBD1	CASSDSGGGSGELFF	TGTGCCAGCAGCGATTCAGGGGGCGGCTCCGGGGAGCTGTTTTTT
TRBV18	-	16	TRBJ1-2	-	CASSPAPGRSNYGYTF	TGTGCCAGCTCACCAGCCCCAGGGAGGTCTAACTATGGCTACACCTTC
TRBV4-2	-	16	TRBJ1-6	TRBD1	CASSQDRGQGNSPLHF	TGTGCCAGCAGCCAAGATAGGGGACAGGGCAACTCACCCCTCCACTTT
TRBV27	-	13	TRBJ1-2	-	CASRPSGGAGYTF	TGTGCCAGCAGACCCTCGGGAGGGGCCGGCTACACCTTC
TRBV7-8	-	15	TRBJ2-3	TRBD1	CASGHSGQITDTQYF	TGTGCCAGCGGGCATTCGGGACAGATCACAGATACGCAGTATTTT
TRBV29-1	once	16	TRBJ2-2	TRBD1	CSVSPDRVVGTGELFF	TGCAGCGTCTCCCCGGACAGGGTGGTAGGCACCGGGGAGCTGTTTTTT
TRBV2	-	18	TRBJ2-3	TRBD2	CASSGVRLAGTSTDTQYF	TGTGCCAGCAGTGGAGTCCGGCTAGCGGGCACTAGCACAGATACGCAGTATTTT
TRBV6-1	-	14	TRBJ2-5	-	CASSLRLSGETQYF	TGTGCCAGCAGTCTTAGACTCTCCGGAGAGACCCAGTACTTC
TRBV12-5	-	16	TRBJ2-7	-	CASGLVRGGGTYEQYF	TGTGCTAGTGGTTTGGTACGGGGAGGTGGAACGTACGAGCAGTACTTC
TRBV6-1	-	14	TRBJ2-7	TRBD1	CASTFPGTGSEQYF	TGTGCCAGCACCTTCCCCGGGACAGGGAGTGAGCAGTACTTC
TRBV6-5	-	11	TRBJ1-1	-	CASSATSKAFF	TGTGCCAGCAGTGCAACAAGTAAGGCTTTCTTT
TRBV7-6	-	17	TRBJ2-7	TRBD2	CASSLEGGGAQGYEQYF	TGTGCCAGCAGCTTAGAAGGCGGGGGGGCTCAAGGCTACGAGCAGTACTTC
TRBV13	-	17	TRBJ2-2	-	CASSAQNRDLNTGELFF	TGTGCCAGCAGCGCTCAAAACAGGGACCTGAACACCGGGGAGCTGTTTTTT
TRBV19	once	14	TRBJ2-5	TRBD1	CASSATGYWETQYF	TGTGCCAGTAGTGCGACAGGGTATTGGGAGACCCAGTACTTC